These T cell receptor beta chains were read from a single sample in a study of blood T cells in healthy people across ages. Each CDR3 protein is one row after TCRdb ran MiXCR on the 5' RACE reads. The sample consists of about 1.6 million distinct CDR3 sequences, about 31% of them appearing once. The specimen was blood. Source of these receptors: a woman between 25 and 40 years old in good health. Both conserved end residues are part of each CDR3. The D gene is left open where the match is weak. Expanded clones get a size class; other rows say once, few or many, or leave the size out.

j_call d_call v_call clone_size cdr3_nt cdr3_aa
TRBJ2-5 TRBD1 TRBV6-1 NA TGTGCCAGCAGTACCGGGACAGGGGTCGGAGAGACCCAGTACTTC CASSTGTGVGETQYF
TRBJ1-2 NA TRBV6-1 NA TGTGCCAGCAGTGAGCGACAACCCAGGGATGGCTACACCTTC CASSERQPRDGYTF
TRBJ2-1 NA TRBV28 NA TGTGCCAGCAGTTTAGGGGGATGGAGTAGTACTCCCGCAGGGGAGCAGTTCTTC CASSLGGWSSTPAGEQFF
TRBJ1-4 NA TRBV20-1 NA TGCAGTGCTACTTGGGGACATCGTGAAAAACTGTTTTTT CSATWGHREKLFF
TRBJ1-1 NA TRBV28 few TGTGCCAGCAAAACAGGGTTGAGGGTGAACACTGAAGCTTTCTTT CASKTGLRVNTEAFF
TRBJ2-3 TRBD2 TRBV7-3 NA TGTGCCAGCAGCTCGGGGCATGGCGGGGGGCCATTAGATACGCAGTATTTT CASSSGHGGGPLDTQYF
TRBJ2-7 NA TRBV5-1 few TGCGCCAGCAGCAGGACCGGTGAAGGCGAGCAGTACTTC CASSRTGEGEQYF
TRBJ2-2 TRBD1 TRBV12-3/TRBV12-4 NA TGTGCCAGCAGCCTGGACAGGGCAAACGGGGAGCTGTTTTTT CASSLDRANGELFF
TRBJ1-2 TRBD1 TRBV6-1 few TGTGCCAGCAGTGAAGTCGACAGGGGCTGTGGCTACACCTTC CASSEVDRGCGYTF
TRBJ1-1 NA TRBV11-2 few TGTGCCAGCAGCCCCCCCGGGGGGGGTTGGACTGAAGCTTTCTTT CASSPPGGGWTEAFF
TRBJ2-7 TRBD2 TRBV6-2/TRBV6-3 NA TGTGCCAGCAGTACCGGACTAGCGGGCTCCTACGAGCAGTACTTC CASSTGLAGSYEQYF
TRBJ1-1 TRBD1 TRBV6-5 NA TGTGCCAGCAGCGACAGGGGGCTAATGAACACTGAAGCTTTCTTT CASSDRGLMNTEAFF
TRBJ1-2 TRBD1 TRBV4-1 NA TGCGCCAGCAGCCAAGGGGGGCAGGGGGTTATCTATGGCTACACCTTC CASSQGGQGVIYGYTF
TRBJ2-3 NA TRBV10-3 once TGTGCCATCAGCGACAGAAGTGGCACAGATACGCAGTATTTT CAISDRSGTDTQYF
TRBJ2-6 NA TRBV3-1 NA TGTGCCAGCACTCAAAGCTCTGGGGCCAACGTCCTGACTTTC CASTQSSGANVLTF
TRBJ2-7 TRBD2 TRBV20-1 NA TGCAGTGCTCCATTCCCGGGGGGAACCTACGAGCAGTACTTC CSAPFPGGTYEQYF
TRBJ2-7 NA TRBV5-1 NA TGCACCAGCAAGGGTCCGCAGGGGCCTACCTACGAGCAGTACTTC CTSKGPQGPTYEQYF
TRBJ2-1 NA TRBV4-2 NA TGTGCCAGCAGCCCCCACGGGGCGGGTATCGATGAGCAGTTCTTC CASSPHGAGIDEQFF
TRBJ1-1 NA TRBV18 NA TGTGCCAGCTCACCTGAGGGGCGGACTGAAGCTTTCTTT CASSPEGRTEAFF
TRBJ1-1 NA TRBV29-1 NA TGCAGCGTTGGGGGAAGCCTCGAAGCTTTCTTT CSVGGSLEAFF
TRBJ1-1 TRBD1 TRBV5-1 few TGCGCCAGCAGTTCCGGGACAGGGGATGAAGCTTTCTTT CASSSGTGDEAFF
TRBJ2-5 TRBD2 TRBV7-3 few TGTGCCAGCAGCCACAGCGGGGATAGAGGTGAGCAGTACTTC CASSHSGDRGEQYF
TRBJ2-1 TRBD1 TRBV7-9 few TGTGCCAGCAGCTTCCCGACAGGGGGCGCCATGATGGGTGAGCAGTTCTTC CASSFPTGGAMMGEQFF
TRBJ2-1 NA TRBV3-1 NA TGTGCCAGCAGCCAAGGTGCGACCGTCTACAATGAGCAGTTCTTC CASSQGATVYNEQFF
TRBJ2-2 NA TRBV5-6 NA TGTGCCAGCAGCTCTACAGGCCGCACCGGGGAGCTGTTTTTT CASSSTGRTGELFF
TRBJ2-7 NA TRBV20-1 NA TGCAGTGCCCTACGGGTCTCGACCTACGAGCAGTACTTC CSALRVSTYEQYF
TRBJ2-5 TRBD2 TRBV20-1 NA TGCACCGCCGGGACTATACGAGGCATGGAGACCCAGTACTTC CTAGTIRGMETQYF
TRBJ1-6 TRBD1 TRBV7-6 many TGTGCCAGCAGCTTAGAACCGGGACAGGGGACTTCACCCCTCCACTTT CASSLEPGQGTSPLHF
TRBJ2-1 NA TRBV7-6 NA TGTGCCAGCAGCTTACAGGCAGACAGATCCTACAATGAGCAGTTCTTC CASSLQADRSYNEQFF
TRBJ2-7 TRBD1 TRBV7-6 once TGTGCCAGCAGCCCCGGGACAGGTCTTGTCGAGCAGTACTTC CASSPGTGLVEQYF
TRBJ1-2 NA TRBV29-1 many TGCAGCGTTGTGCTGGCAGGTCCCAATGGCTACACCTTC CSVVLAGPNGYTF
TRBJ2-1 NA TRBV12-3/TRBV12-4 NA TGTGCCAGCAGTTCTGGACGTTTCAATGAGCAGTTCTTC CASSSGRFNEQFF
TRBJ2-3 NA TRBV28 NA TGTGCCAGCCTAGGGGGGAACACAGATACGCAGTATTTT CASLGGNTDTQYF
TRBJ2-7 NA TRBV25-1 NA TGTGCCAGCAGTGAATATACACCAGGGGACTACAATGAGCAGTACTTC CASSEYTPGDYNEQYF
TRBJ2-7 NA TRBV5-1 many TGCGCCAGCACCCAGGAATCGGGGAGATACGAGCAGTACTTC CASTQESGRYEQYF
TRBJ2-5 NA TRBV10-3 NA TGTGCCATCAGTGAGGCGACTAGTAAATCGGAGACCCAGTACTTC CAISEATSKSETQYF
TRBJ2-1 NA TRBV11-2 once TGTGCCAGCAGCTTAACCGGGACTCTTAGCAACAATGAGCAGTTCTTC CASSLTGTLSNNEQFF
TRBJ2-1 NA TRBV5-1 few TGCGCCAGCAGCTTGATTCCGGGTCGCGATGAGCAGTTCTTC CASSLIPGRDEQFF
TRBJ2-1 TRBD2 TRBV27 few TGTGCCAGCAGTTTTGGGCGGGGGGTCAATGAGCAGTTCTTC CASSFGRGVNEQFF
TRBJ2-3 NA TRBV2 NA TGTGCCAGCAAGAATGAAGATACGCAGTATTTT CASKNEDTQYF
TRBJ2-3 NA TRBV5-1 NA TGCGCCTGCAGCTTGGGTCAGGGCGGAGATACGCAGTATTTT CACSLGQGGDTQYF
TRBJ2-6 NA TRBV20-1 NA TGCAGTGCTAGGCTTCCGAGCTCTGGGGCCAACGTCCTGACTTTC CSARLPSSGANVLTF
TRBJ1-1 TRBD1 TRBV11-1 NA TGTGCCAGCAGCTTACCCGACAGGGTCGGGGCTTTCTTT CASSLPDRVGAFF
TRBJ2-1 NA TRBV28 few TGTGCCAGCAGCCGCCGACGGTTCTCCTACTACAATGAGCAGTTCTTC CASSRRRFSYYNEQFF
TRBJ2-1 TRBD2 TRBV27 few TGTGCCAGCAGTTTTGCGGGAGCAGAGTTCTTC CASSFAGAEFF
TRBJ2-5 NA TRBV5-1 NA TGCGCCAGCAGCGGGGCCGGGGGAGCGGGCGTTGAGACCCAGTACTTC CASSGAGGAGVETQYF
TRBJ2-1 NA TRBV27 few TGTGCCAGCAGCCCCGGGACGGGGCTCTTCGAGCAGTTCTTC CASSPGTGLFEQFF
TRBJ1-5 NA TRBV6-6 few TGTGCCAGCACCGAACAGGGTAACAATCAGCCCCAGCATTTT CASTEQGNNQPQHF
TRBJ2-1 TRBD2 TRBV20-1 few TGCAGTGCAGAGACTAGCGGGAGACTTCCCGACGTCAATGAGCAGTTCTTC CSAETSGRLPDVNEQFF
TRBJ2-3 TRBD2 TRBV5-1 NA TGCGCCAGCAGCTTGGGGTCTAGCGGACCTAGCACAGATACGCAGTATTTT CASSLGSSGPSTDTQYF
TRBJ2-7 NA TRBV6-6 few TGTGCCAGCAGTTACTCGGGCCGGTTCCACGAGCAGTACTTC CASSYSGRFHEQYF
TRBJ1-6 TRBD1 TRBV27 NA TGTGCCAGCAGTTTCCGAGGACAGGGCGGGTCACCCCTCCACTTT CASSFRGQGGSPLHF
TRBJ2-1 TRBD1 TRBV28 NA TGTGCCAGCAGCCTACCTCTGGGACAGGGAGGCAATGAGCAGTTCTTC CASSLPLGQGGNEQFF
TRBJ2-3 NA TRBV18 NA TGTGCCAGCTCACCAGGACTCCCAAGTGGTACGCAGTATTTT CASSPGLPSGTQYF
TRBJ1-1 TRBD1 TRBV20-1 NA TGCAATGCCTACCTCCAGGGGGAAAACACTGAAGCTTTCTTT CNAYLQGENTEAFF
TRBJ2-7 TRBD1 TRBV20-1 NA TGCAGTGCTAGAGATCTGGCCAGGGGGCAGTACGAGCAGTACTTC CSARDLARGQYEQYF
TRBJ1-1 NA TRBV27 few TGTGCCAGCAGTTTAGGGCAGAGGGGTGAAGCTTTCTTT CASSLGQRGEAFF
TRBJ2-3 TRBD2 TRBV10-3 once TGTGCCATCAGTGAGGGGGCGGGAGTAGGTACGCAGTATTTT CAISEGAGVGTQYF
TRBJ2-1 TRBD2 TRBV3-1 once TGTGCCAGCAGCCAAGTAACTAGCGGGAGCCTGAATGAGCAGTTCTTC CASSQVTSGSLNEQFF
TRBJ2-3 TRBD1 TRBV11-3 NA TGTGCCAGCCGGGACAGAAACACAGATACGCAGTATTTT CASRDRNTDTQYF